This T cell receptor (beta chain) was recorded in a study of T cells in Graves' hyperthyroidism and ophthalmopathy. Note on this clonotype: The antigen is not known. A much larger clone lies a single base off, so this may be a read error.

Using RNA transcripts as the source, TCR beta CDR3 regions were amplified. RT-PCR in the first round (using the HTBI primer set) targeted the TCR CDR3. Via MiXCR, TCRdb re-called the multiplex PCR reads, giving one row per CDR3 protein. Of about 110,000 distinct CDR3 sequences detected, approximately 15% appear once; the ten largest clones hold less than 50%. This CDR3 comprises 16 residues. Per germline, CDR1 SEHNR and CDR2 FQNEAQ (reference sequence). Findings and limits, study-wide: Researchers found most expanded thyroid clonotypes above 0.001 in blood as well. Through a model of 13 V-J features, ophthalmopathy was separated from stable hyperthyroidism.

The specimen sequenced was blood. V and J are TRBV7-9 and TRBJ2-3, with 14 bases matching TRBD2. This TCR was recovered from a woman aged 50 to 60 with Graves' hyperthyroidism. The CDR3, as DNA: TGTGCCGGCGTACCCGGGACTAGCGGGAGAACAGGTACGCAGTATTTT. Amino acids: CAGVPGTSGRTGTQYF.